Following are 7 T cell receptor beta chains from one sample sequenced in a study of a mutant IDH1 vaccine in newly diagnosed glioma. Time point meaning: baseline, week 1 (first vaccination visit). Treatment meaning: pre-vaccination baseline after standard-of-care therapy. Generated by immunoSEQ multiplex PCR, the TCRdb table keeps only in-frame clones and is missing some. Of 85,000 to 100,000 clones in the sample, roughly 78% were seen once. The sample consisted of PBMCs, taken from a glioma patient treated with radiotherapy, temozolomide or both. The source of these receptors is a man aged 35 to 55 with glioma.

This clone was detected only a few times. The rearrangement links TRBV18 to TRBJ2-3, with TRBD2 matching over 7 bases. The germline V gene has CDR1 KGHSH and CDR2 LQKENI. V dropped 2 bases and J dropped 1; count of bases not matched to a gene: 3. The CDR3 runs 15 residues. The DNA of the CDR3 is TGTGCCAGCTCACCATCCCGGGGGGGCACAGATACGCAGTATTTT. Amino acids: CASSPSRGGTDTQYF. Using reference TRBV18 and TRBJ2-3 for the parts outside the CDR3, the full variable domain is NAGVMQNPRHLVRRRGQEARLRCSPMKGHSHVYWYRQLPEEGLKFMVYLQKENIIDESGMPKERFSAEFPKEGPSILRIQQVVRGDSAAYFCASSPSRGGTDTQYFGPGTRLTVL.

The DNA for the CDR3 is TGTGCCAGCAGCAGCCAGACTGGACAAATTTACGAGCAGTACTTC. Its translation is CASSSQTGQIYEQYF. The chain joins TRBV21-1 to TRBJ2-7; the table names TRBD1, a call not compared with the DNA. TRBV21-1 is marked as a pseudogene. The CDR3 is 15 residues long.

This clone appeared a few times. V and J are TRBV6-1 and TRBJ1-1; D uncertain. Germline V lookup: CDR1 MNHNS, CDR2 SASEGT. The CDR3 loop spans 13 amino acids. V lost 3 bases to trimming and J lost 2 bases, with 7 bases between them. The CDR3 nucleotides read TGTGCCAGCAGTGATAGGGTAAACACTGAAGCTTTCTTT. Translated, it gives CASSDRVNTEAFF.

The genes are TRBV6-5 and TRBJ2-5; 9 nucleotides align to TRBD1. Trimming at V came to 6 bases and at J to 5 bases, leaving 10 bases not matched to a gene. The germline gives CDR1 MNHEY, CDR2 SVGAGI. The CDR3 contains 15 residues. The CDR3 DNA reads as TGTGCCAGCAGCCCCGGACAGGGGAATGGGGAGACCCAGTACTTC. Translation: CASSPGQGNGETQYF.

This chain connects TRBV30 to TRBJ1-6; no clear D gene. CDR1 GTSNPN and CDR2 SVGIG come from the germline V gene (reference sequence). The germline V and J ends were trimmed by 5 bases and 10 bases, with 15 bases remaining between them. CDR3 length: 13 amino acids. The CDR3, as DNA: TGTGCCTGGGCGGAAGCGGGAGGATCACCCCTCCACTTT. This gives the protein CAWAEAGGSPLHF. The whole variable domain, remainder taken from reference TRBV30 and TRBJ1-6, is SQTIHQWPATLVQPVGSPLSLECTVEGTSNPNLYWYRQAAGRGLQLLFYSVGIGQISSEVPQNLSASRPQDRQFILSSKKLLLSDSGFYLCAWAEAGGSPLHFGNGTRLTVT.

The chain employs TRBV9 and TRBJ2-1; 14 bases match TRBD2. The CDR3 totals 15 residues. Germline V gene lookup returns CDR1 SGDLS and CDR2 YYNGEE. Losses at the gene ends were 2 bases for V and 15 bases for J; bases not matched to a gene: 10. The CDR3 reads CASSVRLAGGQNLFF. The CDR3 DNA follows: TGTGCCAGCAGCGTCCGACTAGCGGGGGGGCAAAATCTGTTCTTC.

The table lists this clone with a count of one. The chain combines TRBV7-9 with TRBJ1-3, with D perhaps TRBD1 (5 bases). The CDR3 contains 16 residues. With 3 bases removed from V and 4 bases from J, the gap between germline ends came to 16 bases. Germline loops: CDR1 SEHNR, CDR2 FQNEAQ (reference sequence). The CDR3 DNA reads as TGTGCCAGCAGCTTTCCCGGCGGGGCTCCAGGAAACACCATATATTTT. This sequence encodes CASSFPGGAPGNTIYF.